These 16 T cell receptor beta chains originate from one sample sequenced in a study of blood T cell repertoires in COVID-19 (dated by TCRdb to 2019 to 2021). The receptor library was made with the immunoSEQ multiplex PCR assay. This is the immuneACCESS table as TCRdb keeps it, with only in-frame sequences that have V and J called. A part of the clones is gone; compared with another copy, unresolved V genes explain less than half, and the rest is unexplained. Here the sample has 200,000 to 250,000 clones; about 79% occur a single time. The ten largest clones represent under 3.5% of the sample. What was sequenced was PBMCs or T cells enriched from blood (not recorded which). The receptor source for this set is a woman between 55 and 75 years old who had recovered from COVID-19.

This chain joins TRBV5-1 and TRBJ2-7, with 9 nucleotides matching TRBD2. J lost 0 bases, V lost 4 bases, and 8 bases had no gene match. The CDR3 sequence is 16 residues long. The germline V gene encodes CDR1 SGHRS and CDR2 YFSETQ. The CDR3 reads CASSPLGSGSSYEQYF. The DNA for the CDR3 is TGCGCCAGCAGCCCCCTGGGTAGCGGGAGCTCCTACGAGCAGTACTTC.

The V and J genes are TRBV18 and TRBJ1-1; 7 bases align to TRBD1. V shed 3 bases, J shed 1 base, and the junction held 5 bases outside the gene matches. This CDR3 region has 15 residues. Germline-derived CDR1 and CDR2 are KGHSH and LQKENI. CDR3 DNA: TGTGCCAGCTCACCCGGACAGGACTGGAACACTGAAGCTTTCTTT. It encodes CASSPGQDWNTEAFF.

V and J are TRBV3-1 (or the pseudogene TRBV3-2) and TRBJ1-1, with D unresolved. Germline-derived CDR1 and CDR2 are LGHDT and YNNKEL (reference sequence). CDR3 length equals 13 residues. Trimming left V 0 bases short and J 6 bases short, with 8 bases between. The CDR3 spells CASSQETAAEAFF. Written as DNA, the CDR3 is TGTGCCAGCAGCCAAGAAACAGCTGCTGAAGCTTTCTTT.

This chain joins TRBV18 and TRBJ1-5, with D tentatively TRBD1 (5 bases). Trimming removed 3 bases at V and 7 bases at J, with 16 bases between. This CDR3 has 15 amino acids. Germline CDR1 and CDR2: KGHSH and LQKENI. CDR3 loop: CASSPGGGVWQPQHF. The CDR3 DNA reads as TGTGCCAGCTCACCGGGCGGGGGTGTTTGGCAGCCCCAGCATTTT.

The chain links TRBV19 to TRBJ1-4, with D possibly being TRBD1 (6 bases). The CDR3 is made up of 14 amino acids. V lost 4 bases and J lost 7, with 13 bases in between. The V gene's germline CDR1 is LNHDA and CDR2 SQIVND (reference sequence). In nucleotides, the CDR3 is TGTGCCAGTAGTAAACAGGGCACGGGTGAAAAACTGTTTTTT. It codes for CASSKQGTGEKLFF.

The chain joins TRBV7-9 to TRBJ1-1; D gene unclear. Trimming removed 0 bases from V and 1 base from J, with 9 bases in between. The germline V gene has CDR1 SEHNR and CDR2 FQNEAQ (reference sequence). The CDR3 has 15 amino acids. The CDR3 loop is CASSLAERANTEAFF. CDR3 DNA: TGTGCCAGCAGCTTAGCAGAGAGGGCGAACACTGAAGCTTTCTTT.

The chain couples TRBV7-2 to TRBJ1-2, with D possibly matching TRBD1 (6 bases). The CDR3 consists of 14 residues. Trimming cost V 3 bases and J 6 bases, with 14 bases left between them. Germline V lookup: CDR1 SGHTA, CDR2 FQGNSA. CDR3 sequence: CASSLSGVRDGYTF. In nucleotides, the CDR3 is TGTGCCAGCAGCTTGTCAGGGGTCAGGGATGGCTACACCTTC.

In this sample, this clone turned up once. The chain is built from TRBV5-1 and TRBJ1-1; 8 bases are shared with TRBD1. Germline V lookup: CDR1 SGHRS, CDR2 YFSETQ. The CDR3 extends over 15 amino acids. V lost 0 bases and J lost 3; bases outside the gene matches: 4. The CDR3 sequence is CASSLEQGAYTEAFF. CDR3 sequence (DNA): TGCGCCAGCAGCTTGGAGCAGGGGGCTTACACTGAAGCTTTCTTT.

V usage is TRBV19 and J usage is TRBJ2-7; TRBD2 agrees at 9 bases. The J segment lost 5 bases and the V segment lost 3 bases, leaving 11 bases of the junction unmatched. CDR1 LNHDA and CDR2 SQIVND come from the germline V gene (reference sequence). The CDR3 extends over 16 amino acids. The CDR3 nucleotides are TGTGCCAGTAGTATTATGCGGAGCGGGAGGTTGGACGAGCAGTACTTC. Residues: CASSIMRSGRLDEQYF.

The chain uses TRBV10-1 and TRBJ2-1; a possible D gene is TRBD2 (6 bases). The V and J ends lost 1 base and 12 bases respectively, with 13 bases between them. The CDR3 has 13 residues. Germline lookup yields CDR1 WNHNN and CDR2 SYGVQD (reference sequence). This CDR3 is CASSEWSPGGQFF. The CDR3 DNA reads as TGCGCCAGCAGTGAGTGGAGTCCCGGGGGGCAGTTCTTC.

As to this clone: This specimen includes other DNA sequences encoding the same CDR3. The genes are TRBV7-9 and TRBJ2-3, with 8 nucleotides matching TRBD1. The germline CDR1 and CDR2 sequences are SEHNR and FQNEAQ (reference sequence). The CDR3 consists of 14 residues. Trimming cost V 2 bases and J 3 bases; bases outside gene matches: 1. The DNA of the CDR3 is TGTGCCAGCAGCTTAAGACAGGGGACAGATACGCAGTATTTT. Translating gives CASSLRQGTDTQYF. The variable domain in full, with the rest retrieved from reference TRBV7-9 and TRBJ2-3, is DTGVSQNPRHKITKRGQNVTFRCDPISEHNRLYWYRQTLGQGPEFLTYFQNEAQLEKSRLLSDRFSAERPKGSFSTLEIQRTEQGDSAMYLCASSLRQGTDTQYFGPGTRLTVL.

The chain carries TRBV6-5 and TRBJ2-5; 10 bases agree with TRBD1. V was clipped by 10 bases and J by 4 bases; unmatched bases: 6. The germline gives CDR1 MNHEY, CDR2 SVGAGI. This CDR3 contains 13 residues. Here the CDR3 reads CATGQGSGETQYF. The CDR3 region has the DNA TGTGCCACGGGACAGGGGTCAGGAGAGACCCAGTACTTC.

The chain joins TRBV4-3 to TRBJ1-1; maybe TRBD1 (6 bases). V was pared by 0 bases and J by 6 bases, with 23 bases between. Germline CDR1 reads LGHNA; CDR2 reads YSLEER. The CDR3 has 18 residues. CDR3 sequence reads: CASSQEISRGAGWAEAFF. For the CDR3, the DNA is TGCGCCAGCAGCCAAGAAATTAGCCGGGGGGCGGGATGGGCTGAAGCTTTCTTT.

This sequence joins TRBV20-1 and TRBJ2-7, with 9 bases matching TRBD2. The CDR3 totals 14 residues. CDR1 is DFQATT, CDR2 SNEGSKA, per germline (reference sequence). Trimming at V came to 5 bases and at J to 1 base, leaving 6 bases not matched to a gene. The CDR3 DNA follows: TGCAGTGCTGGTGACGGACTAGCGTCCTACGAGCAGTACTTC. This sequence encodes CSAGDGLASYEQYF.

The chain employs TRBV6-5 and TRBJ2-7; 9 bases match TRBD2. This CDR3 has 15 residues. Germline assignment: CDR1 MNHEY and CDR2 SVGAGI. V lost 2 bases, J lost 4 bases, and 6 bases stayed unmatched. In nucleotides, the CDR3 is TGTGCCAGCAGTTACCAAGCGGGAGGTTTTTACGAGCAGTACTTC. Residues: CASSYQAGGFYEQYF.

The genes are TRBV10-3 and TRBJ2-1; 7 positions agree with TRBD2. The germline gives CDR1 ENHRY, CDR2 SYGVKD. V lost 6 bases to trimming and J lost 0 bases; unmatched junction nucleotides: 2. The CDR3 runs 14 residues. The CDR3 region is CAISGGSSYNEQFF. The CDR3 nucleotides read TGTGCCATCAGCGGGGGGAGCTCCTACAATGAGCAGTTCTTC.